This T cell receptor beta chain is drawn from a study of T cell repertoires in cytomegalovirus infection. Overall study context: Signatures in public TCR beta sequences pointed to both CMV infection and matching HLA type.

Germline V gene data show CDR1 as SGHVS and CDR2 as FQNEAQ. After removal of 0 bases from V and 1 base from J, the junction contained 7 bases not matched to a gene. This CDR3 contains 17 residues. Findings and limits, study-wide: Summed public TCR beta family frequency identified CMV carriers bearing the relevant HLA. Clonotype analysis showed dominance of the ex vivo response by HLA-C-restricted CMV-specific TCR beta clonotypes.

TCRdb independently ran MiXCR on the reads; one entry per CDR3 protein. Here the sample spans hundreds of thousands of distinct CDR3 sequences, roughly 24% being singletons. At least ten counts were recorded for this clonotype. The antigen remains undetermined. The receptor's source is a human donor in good health (CMV status not recorded). Some clones in this sample may be carry-over from other donors' samples. The chain links TRBV7-8 to TRBJ2-7; 9 bases match TRBD1. Sequenced input: CD8+ T cells from PBMCs. CDR3 sequence: CASSLALGTGPSYEQYF. The DNA of the CDR3 is TGTGCCAGCAGCTTAGCTTTAGGGACAGGGCCTTCCTACGAGCAGTACTTC.